Below, one T cell receptor beta chain is given with its context. With 1 base removed from V and 0 bases from J, the gap between germline ends came to 12 bases. The CDR3 extends over 16 amino acids. Germline V gene sequence: CDR1 WSHSY, CDR2 SAAADI. Using its own MiXCR run on the 5' RACE reads, TCRdb lists one record per CDR3 protein. Of tens of thousands of distinct CDR3 sequences detected, about 25% appear once; the ten largest clones hold approximately 3.3%. The rearrangement joins TRBV10-2 to TRBJ1-1; no reliable D call. The material sequenced was tumor-infiltrating naive CD4+ T cells sorted from the breast tumor. Subset defined: naive CD4+ T cells, CD4+CD45RA+CD25-. The receptor's source is a female donor with breast cancer. In DNA, the CDR3 is TGCGCCAGCAGTGAGTATTTGGGGTATTTGAACACTGAAGCTTTCTTT. Protein sequence: CASSEYLGYLNTEAFF.